One and the same sample provided the 4 T cell receptor beta chains below, sequenced in a study of T cell clonality in common variable immunodeficiency. TCRdb's copy holds only in-frame clones and misses some; the assay was immunoSEQ multiplex PCR. Sampling found tens of thousands of clones, none seen once. Material: peripheral blood mononuclear cells. The receptors derive from a person aged 18 to 70 in good health.

Notes on this clone: The read stops 3 residues short of the end of the CDR3; the missing end is completed from the germline J gene. The chain carries TRBV20-1 and TRBJ2-1; the match to TRBD2 covers 8 bases. Per germline, CDR1 DFQATT and CDR2 SNEGSKA (reference sequence). J lost 3 bases, V lost 7 bases, and 8 bases had no gene match. The CDR3 sequence is 14 residues long. CDR3 amino acids: CSVTSGLNYNEQFF. Incomplete CDR3 DNA: TGCAGTGTTACTAGCGGATTAAACTACAATGAG.

This clone was observed a few times. Sequencing ends 3 residues short of the CDR3 end; the germline J gene provides the rest. The rearrangement uses TRBV19 and TRBJ1-1, with unresolved D. Germline CDR1 is LNHDA and CDR2 is SQIVND (reference sequence). The V and J ends lost 6 bases and 6 bases respectively, with 11 bases between them. The CDR3 runs to 12 residues. CDR3 in amino acids: CASSAMVAEAFF. CDR3 bases read: TGTGCCAGTAGCGCGATGGTCGCTGAA.

About this clone: Read sequence stops 3 residues before the CDR3 end, and the germline J gene provides the missing end. This chain uses TRBV25-1 with TRBJ2-1; 9 bases agree with TRBD2. The CDR3 extends over 14 amino acids. Looked up from germline, CDR1 is MGHDK and CDR2 is SYGVNS. J was trimmed by 6 bases and V by 8 bases; bases with no gene match: 8. CDR3 amino acids: CASANPTSGNEQFF. CDR3 DNA (partial): TGTGCCAGCGCCAATCCGACTAGCGGCAATGAG.

This clone was seen repeatedly, ten times or more. The missing CDR3 end, 3 residues past where the read stops, is filled in from the germline J gene. The genes are TRBV5-1 and TRBJ2-5, with D maybe TRBD2 (6 bases). The V gene's germline CDR1 is SGHRS and CDR2 YFSETQ. The CDR3 length is 14 residues. The ends were cut back, 5 bases at V and 3 bases at J, with 14 bases in the middle. CDR3 region: CASSSGGGEETQYF. The DNA read from the CDR3 is TGCGCCAGCAGTAGCGGAGGAGGAGAAGAGACC.